These 25 T cell receptor beta chains originate from one sample sequenced in a study of cytomegalovirus exposure and HLA in healthy donors. 13 Jbeta primers and 60 Vbeta primers were used for the PCR. Assay used: immunoSEQ multiplex PCR; TCRdb lists only in-frame clones, some missing. The sample has some 180,000 clones; 77% are singletons. Material for sequencing was PBMCs. These receptor sequences come from a man aged 18 to 35 in good health and CMV-seronegative.

The genes are TRBV7-9 and TRBJ2-5; TRBD1 is a possible D gene (5 bases). Germline V lookup: CDR1 SEHNR, CDR2 FQNEAQ (reference sequence). The CDR3 has 13 residues. V was cut by 4 bases and J by 2 bases, with 8 bases left in between. The DNA for the CDR3 is TGTGCCAGCAGCTCCGACAGTCAAGAGACCCAGTACTTC. It yields the protein CASSSDSQETQYF.

In its sample, this clone was seen once. This chain connects TRBV29-1 to TRBJ1-2, with a weak D call TRBD1 (6 bases). This CDR3 comprises 13 residues. CDR1 SQVTM and CDR2 ANQGSEA come from the germline V gene. Between the trimmed V and J ends, which lost 7 bases and 4 bases, there was a span of 16 bases. The CDR3 sequence: CSARGGARYGYTF. Here the CDR3 DNA reads TGCAGCGCGCGTGGGGGCGCTCGCTATGGCTACACCTTC.

This chain joins TRBV27 and TRBJ1-5, with 7 positions matching TRBD1. J lost 4 bases, V lost 8 bases, and 17 bases had no gene match. Germline V CDR1 and CDR2: MNHEY, SMNVEV (reference sequence). The CDR3 is made up of 17 amino acids. CDR3 sequence: CASARAAKGGGNQPQHF. In DNA, the CDR3 is TGTGCCAGCGCGCGGGCAGCGAAAGGGGGCGGAAATCAGCCCCAGCATTTT.

V is TRBV4-2 and J is TRBJ2-7; no clear D gene. V lost 1 base and J 7 bases, leaving 17 bases between the germline ends. The CDR3 has 15 amino acids. Germline CDR1 is LGHNA and CDR2 is YNFKEQ. The CDR3 sequence is CASSQVPGTYKEQYF. The CDR3 DNA follows: TGTGCCAGCAGCCAAGTTCCAGGTACCTACAAGGAGCAGTACTTC.

The chain uses TRBV4-2 and TRBJ2-7; perhaps TRBD2 as D (6 bases). V lost 5 bases to trimming and J lost 2 bases, with 13 bases between them. The CDR3 has 14 amino acids. Germline CDR1 is LGHNA and CDR2 is YNFKEQ. CDR3: CASSSGTGPYEQYF. The CDR3, as DNA: TGTGCCAGCAGCTCCGGGACTGGTCCCTACGAGCAGTACTTC.

The genes are TRBV10-1 and TRBJ2-3; TRBD2 matches 9 bases. The V gene's germline CDR1 is WNHNN and CDR2 SYGVQD (reference sequence). Trimming removed 4 bases from V and 0 bases from J; junction bases left unmatched: 5. This CDR3 is 16 amino acids long. This CDR3 is CASSGRLAASTDTQYF. Written as DNA, the CDR3 is TGCGCCAGCAGTGGAAGACTAGCGGCTAGCACAGATACGCAGTATTTT.

The chain uses TRBV5-5 and TRBJ1-1; 7 nucleotides align to TRBD1. V shed 4 bases, J shed 5 bases, and the junction held 14 bases outside the gene matches. The CDR3 has 16 residues. Germline loops: CDR1 SGHKS, CDR2 YYEKEE (reference sequence). The CDR3 sequence is CASSLSPDRVWTEAFF. The CDR3, as DNA: TGTGCCAGCAGCCTCTCCCCCGACAGGGTTTGGACTGAAGCTTTCTTT.

Written as DNA, the CDR3 is TGTGCCAGCTCACCGAGTTATATGACAGGCCACTATGGCTACACCTTC. Its translation is CASSPSYMTGHYGYTF. The genes are TRBV18 and TRBJ1-2, with D possibly TRBD1 on 6 matching bases. The germline V and J ends were trimmed by 3 bases and 3 bases, with 17 bases remaining between them. The CDR3 contains 16 residues. Germline CDR1 reads KGHSH; CDR2 reads LQKENI.

The chain is built from TRBV6-1 and TRBJ2-7; 8 nucleotides agree with TRBD1. Germline CDR1 MNHNS, CDR2 SASEGT. With 6 bases clipped from V and 8 bases from J, the junction kept 18 bases outside the gene matches. The CDR3 loop spans 16 amino acids. Written as DNA, the CDR3 is TGTGCCAGCAGGGAAATCCTGGCAGGGGGCCTCGGGAAGCAGTACTTC. Translated: CASREILAGGLGKQYF.

This CDR3 is CASSQTDFGTQYF. CDR3 nucleotides: TGTGCCAGCAGCCAGACAGATTTCGGGACCCAGTACTTC. The V and J genes are TRBV4-2 and TRBJ2-5; tentatively, D is TRBD1 (5 bases). CDR1 and CDR2 from the germline V gene are LGHNA and YNFKEQ. V lost 3 bases, J lost 7 bases, and 12 bases lay in between. The CDR3 is 13 amino acids.

This chain connects TRBV6-1 to TRBJ1-5; possible D gene TRBD1, 5 bases. The length of the CDR3 is 13 residues. The germline V gene encodes CDR1 MNHNS and CDR2 SASEGT. Trimming shortened V by 10 bases and J by 7 bases, and 17 bases separated the two germline ends. The CDR3 DNA sequence: TGTGCCACCACTGGACATTTCAGGCAGCCCCAGCATTTT. Protein sequence: CATTGHFRQPQHF.

The rearrangement joins TRBV19 to TRBJ1-2; tentative D call: TRBD1 (6 bases). V was trimmed by 1 base and J by 4 bases, leaving 16 bases between them. The CDR3 sequence is 16 residues long. Germline V lookup: CDR1 LNHDA, CDR2 SQIVND (reference sequence). In DNA, the CDR3 is TGTGCCAGTAGTATAGGAGGGACACATAGAGTCTATGGCTACACCTTC. Protein: CASSIGGTHRVYGYTF.

The chain has TRBV25-1 and TRBJ1-4, with D possibly being TRBD1 (5 bases). CDR1 is MGHDK and CDR2 is SYGVNS in the germline V gene. The V end was cut by 5 bases, the J end by 5 bases, with 12 bases between. CDR3 size: 14 residues. This CDR3 is CASSWGGPNEKLFF. CDR3 DNA: TGTGCCAGCAGTTGGGGGGGTCCCAATGAAAAACTGTTTTTT.

The rearrangement uses TRBV18 and TRBJ2-1; the D is unclear. The germline V and J ends were trimmed by 2 bases and 10 bases, with 9 bases remaining between them. CDR1 and CDR2 (germline): KGHSH, LQKENI. The CDR3 runs 12 residues. The CDR3 loop reads CASSPDSREQFF. CDR3 DNA sequence: TGTGCCAGCTCACCAGATTCACGGGAGCAGTTCTTC.

V and J are TRBV6-5 and TRBJ1-2; the D is unclear. The germline V and J ends were trimmed by 3 bases and 5 bases, with 19 bases remaining between them. This CDR3 comprises 16 residues. CDR1 is MNHEY, CDR2 SVGAGI, per germline. The CDR3, as DNA: TGTGCCAGCAGTTATGGGCAGGACGGAGGGTTTTATGGCTACACCTTC. Encoded protein: CASSYGQDGGFYGYTF.

The rearrangement uses TRBV9 and TRBJ2-1; D unresolved. V lost 0 bases and J lost 6, with 10 bases in between. This CDR3 comprises 14 residues. Germline CDR1 is SGDLS and CDR2 is YYNGEE. For the CDR3, the DNA is TGTGCCAGCAGCGTAGCGCTCCAACTCAATGAGCAGTTCTTC. Translating it yields CASSVALQLNEQFF.

The chain couples TRBV27 to TRBJ1-1; possible D gene TRBD1, 5 bases. The V gene lost 4 bases and the J gene lost 4 bases, with 10 bases spanning the gap. CDR3 length: 13 residues. The germline CDR1 and CDR2 sequences are MNHEY and SMNVEV (reference sequence). The CDR3 sequence is CASSWGRATEAFF. The CDR3 nucleotides are TGTGCCAGCAGTTGGGGGAGGGCCACTGAAGCTTTCTTT.

The chain joins TRBV10-3 to TRBJ2-7; D remains unclear. Germline assignment: CDR1 ENHRY and CDR2 SYGVKD. CDR3 length: 11 residues. V lost 11 bases and J 3 bases, leaving 11 bases between the germline ends. This CDR3 reads CALQRLYEQYF. CDR3 DNA sequence: TGTGCCCTCCAGAGGCTCTACGAGCAGTACTTC.

This clone has just a few counts. This chain links TRBV14 with TRBJ1-2; 9 bases agree with TRBD1. The germline gives CDR1 SGHDN, CDR2 FVKESK. V gave up 1 base and J gave up 4 bases; unmatched junction bases: 7. CDR3 size: 16 residues. The CDR3 loop is CASSQVPGQGGYGYTF. CDR3 nucleotide sequence: TGTGCCAGCAGCCAAGTCCCGGGACAGGGAGGCTATGGCTACACCTTC.

The V gene is TRBV5-5, the J gene TRBJ1-5; D is undetermined. V was clipped by 4 bases and J by 4 bases, with 12 bases between them. Germline loops: CDR1 SGHKS, CDR2 YYEKEE (reference sequence). This CDR3 is 14 amino acids long. CDR3 sequence reads: CASSPHPGNQPQHF. The CDR3 DNA sequence: TGTGCCAGCAGCCCGCATCCAGGAAATCAGCCCCAGCATTTT.

This clone has more than one count but fewer than ten. The V and J genes are TRBV7-9 and TRBJ2-4; TRBD1 matches at 8 bases. The J segment lost 4 bases and the V segment lost 5 bases, leaving 7 bases of the junction unmatched. Germline V CDR1 and CDR2: SEHNR, FQNEAQ (reference sequence). This CDR3 spans 15 amino acids. The CDR3 region has the DNA TGTGCCAGCAGCCCCTGGACAGGGAAGAAAAACATTCAGTACTTC. This translates into CASSPWTGKKNIQYF.

This clone was seen a single time. This chain links TRBV12-5 with TRBJ2-1; D possibly corresponds to TRBD1 (6 bases). Deletions cut 4 bases from V and 0 bases from J, with 10 bases between. This CDR3 spans 15 amino acids. The germline gives CDR1 LGHNT, CDR2 FRNRAP. Here the CDR3 DNA reads TGTGCTAGTGGTTCTGGACAGAGCTCCTACAATGAGCAGTTCTTC. Its protein is CASGSGQSSYNEQFF.

The rearrangement uses TRBV9 and TRBJ2-5, with D maybe TRBD2 (6 bases). Germline V gene sequence: CDR1 SGDLS, CDR2 YYNGEE. Trimming removed 4 bases at V and 1 base at J, with 17 bases between. CDR3 length: 16 residues. CDR3 region: CASSSIGVGGQETQYF. The CDR3 nucleotides are TGTGCCAGCAGCTCGATTGGGGTGGGGGGCCAAGAGACCCAGTACTTC.

This sequence joins TRBV19 and TRBJ2-7, with D uncertain. The CDR3 runs 12 residues. Trimming shortened V by 7 bases and J by 5 bases, and 12 bases separated the two germline ends. Germline V lookup: CDR1 LNHDA, CDR2 SQIVND (reference sequence). CDR3 sequence (DNA): TGTGCCAGTAAGGATAGCACTCACGAGCAGTACTTC. Protein sequence: CASKDSTHEQYF.

The chain is built from TRBV27 and TRBJ2-2, with a tentative D call TRBD2 (6 bases). With 5 bases removed from V and 3 bases from J, the gap between germline ends came to 16 bases. Per germline, CDR1 MNHEY and CDR2 SMNVEV (reference sequence). CDR3 size: 16 residues. The CDR3 nucleotides read TGTGCCAGCAGTCACTTAGCGGTAATAGACACCGGGGAGCTGTTTTTT. It is translated as CASSHLAVIDTGELFF.